This T cell receptor (beta chain) emerged from a study of blood T cell repertoires in COVID-19 (dated by TCRdb to the early 2020s). General notes on the study: The collaborator samples originated in the United States, Italy and Spain and spanned the acute and convalescent phases of COVID-19. The prospective study material was composed of cDNA or gDNA derived from T cells, B-cell-depleted T cells, or PBMCs. Subjects who had been exposed to COVID-19, were actively infected with it, or had recovered from it provided the deeply sampled blood TCRbeta repertoires that made up the dataset. The repertoires were made available in a free public database intended to serve as a resource for research on the immune response to SARS-CoV-2. Samples came from the ongoing ImmuneRACE study (first 160 participants) plus 1,254 subjects from 6 global collaborators. The sample metadata nearly always contained a de-identified subject ID, COVID-19 status, age in years and sex. Where HLA class I and class II types were available, the types were taken from metadata supplied by the sample provider, not from assay-based typing. General findings and caveats noted by the study authors: The quantity of clinical and demographic metadata differed by source and by participant and was supplied without curation.

TCRbeta CDR3 regions were amplified from genomic DNA by means of the immunoSEQ Assay, a bias-controlled multiplex PCR. From the authors' description of their analysis: The number of nucleated cells in each sample was estimated by amplification of reference gene primers within the assay. To quantify the absolute abundance of each unique TCRbeta CDR3 rearrangement, sequence reads were collapsed and filtered. For each sample, productive Simpson clonality was calculated as the square root of Simpson's diversity index over productive rearrangements. TCRdb holds this immuneACCESS table with in-frame rearrangements only. Some clones are missing; in checked studies, unresolved V genes explain under half, and the rest has no known cause. V and J calls and clone size are those listed in that table; D and trimming were worked out from the DNA. Within this sample are some 200,000 clones, with approximately 85% of them counted one time only. The ten largest clones capture about an eighth of the sample.

Including cysteine and phenylalanine, the CDR3 has 17 amino acids. This entry keeps only the CDR3 DNA: 51 bases, framed from base 1. The germline V gene (reference sequence) provides CDR1 SEHNR and CDR2 FQNEAQ. Trimming at the junction amounts to 5 bases on V and 3 bases on J, and the germline ends lie 20 bases apart. Enrolling through a virtual design, the prospective study's participants ranged in age from about 18 to 89 years and lived across about two dozen United States geographic areas. Cohort assignment in the prospective study relied on participant-reported clinical history from a screening survey and a study questionnaire. ImmuneRACE Cohort 3 recovered participants were defined by two consecutive negative NP/OP PCR tests, healthcare professional clearance, or symptom resolution. Each participant in the prospective study had whole blood, serum and a nasopharyngeal or oropharyngeal swab collected by mobile phlebotomists. Additional blood draws and questionnaires over an approximately 2-month period could optionally be provided by prospective study participants. Blood samples from the prospective study were shipped frozen or at room temperature prior to DNA extraction.

About this clone: Its cognate antigen has yet to be identified. Per-base quality was not reported, and no clone a single base away is much larger than it.

This TCR derives from a man aged 35-49 years who had recovered from COVID-19. Sequencing used PBMCs or T cells enriched from blood (not recorded which). The sequence is built from TRBV7-9 and TRBJ1-3; TRBD1 is a weak D gene call, 6 bases matching. This receptor has the CDR3 CASSPTGRDIHGNTIYF. In nucleotide form, the sequence is TGTGCCAGCAGCCCGACGGGCAGGGACATCCATGGAAACACCATATATTTT. With the rest looked up from the reference TRBV7-9 and TRBJ1-3 genes rather than sequenced, the full variable domain is DTGVSQNPRHKITKRGQNVTFRCDPISEHNRLYWYRQTLGQGPEFLTYFQNEAQLEKSRLLSDRFSAERPKGSFSTLEIQRTEQGDSAMYLCASSPTGRDIHGNTIYFGEGSWLTVV.